The 13 T cell receptor beta chains reported below all come from one sample, sequenced in a study of shared clonotypes between healthy human individuals (dated by TCRdb to the early 2020s). The library was built by means of the immunoSEQ multiplex PCR assay. TCRdb mirrors the immuneACCESS table, restricted to in-frame sequences. Some clones are absent from its copies; in checked studies, under half trace to an unresolved V gene, and the reason for the others is unknown. Within this sample are about 110,000 clones, with 68% of them counted one time only. The ten largest clones add up to roughly a quarter of the sample. What was sequenced was memory CD8+ T cells sorted from blood. The sample's cell subset or site, from its label and the paper: CD45RO+ cells pooled with CCR7-negative TemRA cells. The receptors shown here come from a young woman in good health.

The rearrangement links TRBV28 to TRBJ1-2; a possible D gene is TRBD1 (6 bases). This CDR3 is 14 amino acids long. The V gene lost 7 bases and the J gene lost 8 bases, with 20 bases spanning the gap. Germline V gives CDR1 MDHEN, CDR2 SYDVKM. The CDR3 sequence is CASIRQGRGGGYTF. Here the CDR3 DNA reads TGTGCCAGCATCCGGCAGGGGAGAGGAGGCGGCTACACCTTC.

This rearrangement joins TRBV15 to TRBJ2-1; 8 bases are shared with TRBD2. Per germline, CDR1 LNHNV and CDR2 YYDKDF (reference sequence). The CDR3 totals 14 residues. V gave up 2 bases and J gave up 7 bases; unmatched junction bases: 4. The CDR3 DNA reads TGTGCCACCAGCAGAATGGCGGGAGGAAATGAGCAGTTCTTC. This encodes CATSRMAGGNEQFF.

The chain employs TRBV7-9 and TRBJ2-3, with D possibly TRBD2 on 6 matching bases. V was trimmed by 11 bases and J by 5 bases, leaving 26 bases between them. CDR1 and CDR2 (germline): SEHNR, FQNEAQ (reference sequence). The CDR3 extends over 16 amino acids. The chain's CDR3 is CAPGGGIGGWEDTQYF. DNA of the CDR3: TGTGCCCCCGGTGGGGGGATCGGAGGATGGGAAGATACGCAGTATTTT.

Remarks on this clone: Other DNA sequences within the sample encode an identical CDR3. This chain uses TRBV29-1 with TRBJ2-7, with D possibly being TRBD2 (5 bases). This CDR3 spans 13 amino acids. CDR1 and CDR2 from the germline V gene are SQVTM and ANQGSEA. V lost 4 bases to trimming and J lost 0 bases, with 10 bases between them. The CDR3 reads CSVGERNSYEQYF. CDR3 coding DNA: TGCAGCGTTGGGGAGCGGAACTCCTACGAGCAGTACTTC.

In DNA form, the CDR3 reads TGCGCCAGCAGCCAAGGGACTAGCGGAACCAACAATGAGCAGTTCTTC. Amino acid sequence: CASSQGTSGTNNEQFF. The chain links TRBV4-1 to TRBJ2-1; 10 nucleotides align to TRBD2. CDR3 size: 16 residues. Germline values: CDR1 MGHRA, CDR2 YSYEKL. The V gene end was trimmed by 1 base and the J gene end by 5 bases; junction bases not matched to a gene: 5.

The chain couples TRBV9 to TRBJ2-1; D is unresolved. V was shortened by 0 bases and J by 8 bases, with 12 bases between the two germline ends. This CDR3 spans 14 amino acids. In germline, CDR1 is SGDLS, CDR2 YYNGEE. The CDR3 is CASSVDIGLYEQFF. CDR3 sequence (DNA): TGTGCCAGCAGCGTAGATATAGGGTTGTATGAGCAGTTCTTC. The full variable domain, with the rest looked up from reference TRBV9 and TRBJ2-1, is DSGVTQTPKHLITATGQRVTLRCSPRSGDLSVYWYQQSLDQGLQFLIQYYNGEERAKGNILERFSAQQFPDLHSELNLSSLELGDSALYFCASSVDIGLYEQFFGPGTRLTVL.

J is TRBJ2-7 and V is TRBV5-1; 9 bases align to TRBD1. This CDR3 contains 12 residues. The germline CDR1 and CDR2 sequences are SGHRS and YFSETQ. After removal of 5 bases from V and 5 bases from J, the junction contained 2 bases not matched to a gene. The CDR3 DNA sequence: TGCGCCAGCAGGGACAGGGGACACGAGCAGTACTTC. It specifies CASRDRGHEQYF.

The gene calls are TRBV11-3 and TRBJ2-5; the match to TRBD2 covers 7 bases. CDR1 is SGHNT and CDR2 is YENEEA in the germline V gene. The CDR3 is 15 residues long. The junction had 11 bases not matched to a gene; V was cut back by 5 bases and J by 5 bases. CDR3 coding DNA: TGTGCCAGCAGCCCCTCTGGGAGGGTCCGCGAGACCCAGTACTTC. Amino acids: CASSPSGRVRETQYF.

The J gene is TRBJ1-4, the V gene TRBV6-4; the D gene is possibly TRBD1 (5 bases). Trimming removed 6 bases at V and 6 bases at J, with 14 bases between. CDR3 length: 14 amino acids. Per germline, CDR1 MRHNA and CDR2 SNTAGT. CDR3 DNA sequence: TGTGCCAGCAGGTCGGAGGGGATGGATGAAAAACTGTTTTTT. It translates to CASRSEGMDEKLFF.

This clone was observed a single time. The same CDR3 arises from other DNA sequences in this sample as well. The gene calls are TRBV7-9 and TRBJ2-1, with D unresolved. The CDR3 has 12 amino acids. Germline V gives CDR1 SEHNR, CDR2 FQNEAQ (reference sequence). V lost 1 base and J 7 bases, leaving 5 bases between the germline ends. The CDR3 DNA reads TGTGCCAGCAGCTTAGTTGGTAATGAGCAGTTCTTC. Encoded protein: CASSLVGNEQFF.

The rearrangement uses TRBV9 and TRBJ1-2, with 10 bases matching TRBD1. V gave up 4 bases and J gave up 1 base; unmatched junction bases: 4. CDR3 length: 15 residues. Germline CDR1 SGDLS, CDR2 YYNGEE. CDR3 sequence (DNA): TGTGCCAGCAGCATTGGGACAGGGGATAACTATGGCTACACCTTC. Its protein product is CASSIGTGDNYGYTF.

This clone occurred many times. This chain connects TRBV27 to TRBJ2-5, with a tentative D call TRBD1 (5 bases). V was shortened by 8 bases and J by 2 bases, with 12 bases between the two germline ends. This CDR3 has 13 residues. Germline assignment: CDR1 MNHEY and CDR2 SMNVEV (reference sequence). CDR3 nucleotides: TGTGCCAGCCGAGGACATCTACAAGAGACCCAGTACTTC. Encoded protein: CASRGHLQETQYF.

V usage is TRBV28 and J usage is TRBJ1-1, with 11 bases fitting TRBD1. J gave up 1 base and V 3 bases, and 1 base lay outside the gene matches. Germline assignment: CDR1 MDHEN and CDR2 SYDVKM. This CDR3 has 15 residues. The CDR3 reads CASSFGTGGNTEAFF. The CDR3 bases are TGTGCCAGCAGTTTTGGGACAGGGGGGAACACTGAAGCTTTCTTT.